This T cell receptor (beta chain) was recorded in a study of monozygotic twins with inflammatory bowel disease. TCRdb re-analyzed the 5' RACE reads; it lists each CDR3 protein once, without DNA. Seen in this sample are fewer than 450,000 distinct CDR3 sequences; the ten most common clones hold 2% to 3%. Per germline, CDR1 DFQATT and CDR2 SNEGSKA (reference sequence). This CDR3 region has 14 residues. The receptor was derived from a human donor with ulcerative colitis or Crohn's disease, or a healthy co-twin of an affected twin (not recorded which). The chain employs TRBV20-1 and TRBJ2-1; TCRdb outputs TRBD2, but without DNA this stays unchecked. Sequenced: blood. This CDR3 reads CSARLAGSRDEQFF.